Detailed here is one T cell receptor (beta chain). What it binds is unknown. The CDR3 runs to 15 residues. CDR1 is SGDLS, CDR2 YYNGEE, per germline. The V end lost 3 bases, the J end lost 2 bases, and 14 bases lay between the germline ends. The sample is drawn from a study of long-term antiretroviral therapy in people with HIV. Study-wide context: About a decade before 2015, the earliest samples were taken when ART was typically delayed.

At survey level, the immunoSEQ assay was run in its v3.0 version. Here immunoSEQ multiplex PCR was the method, and the copy in TCRdb shows in-frame clones only, minus some. The table lists some 25,000 clones, 70% to 90% of them singletons. Every specimen provided roughly 0.85-11 million cryopreserved PBMC before DNA extraction took place. Study-level points and caveats: Whichever time point was examined, clones expanded before ART dominated the repertoire. ART was followed by higher diversity that remained below transplant donor controls.

The receptor was derived from a man in his fifties with HIV. Sequences were derived from unsorted PBMCs, sampled 1.2 years after starting antiretroviral therapy. The chain is built from TRBV9 and TRBJ1-1; D uncertain. The DNA of the CDR3 is TGTGCCAGCAGCGGGCTTTCCGGATTTAACACTGAAGCTTTCTTT. It specifies CASSGLSGFNTEAFF.